The sample holds one count of the clone carrying this T cell receptor beta chain. The sample contains more than one DNA sequence encoding this CDR3. Germline V gene lookup returns CDR1 SGDLS and CDR2 YYNGEE. This CDR3 spans 13 amino acids. Trimming removed 4 bases at V and 2 bases at J, with 7 bases between. This entry is derived from a study of blood T cell repertoires in COVID-19. Profiled with immunoSEQ multiplex PCR; TCRdb holds only in-frame clones, not every one. Of under 200,000 clones in the sample, over 80% were seen once. The receptor was derived from a woman of 80 years or more with COVID-19, enrolled during active disease. What was sequenced was peripheral blood. This rearrangement joins TRBV9 to TRBJ2-1; D gene ambiguous. The CDR3: CASSPRAYNEQFF. The CDR3 coding sequence is TGTGCCAGCAGCCCCCGGGCCTACAATGAGCAGTTCTTC.